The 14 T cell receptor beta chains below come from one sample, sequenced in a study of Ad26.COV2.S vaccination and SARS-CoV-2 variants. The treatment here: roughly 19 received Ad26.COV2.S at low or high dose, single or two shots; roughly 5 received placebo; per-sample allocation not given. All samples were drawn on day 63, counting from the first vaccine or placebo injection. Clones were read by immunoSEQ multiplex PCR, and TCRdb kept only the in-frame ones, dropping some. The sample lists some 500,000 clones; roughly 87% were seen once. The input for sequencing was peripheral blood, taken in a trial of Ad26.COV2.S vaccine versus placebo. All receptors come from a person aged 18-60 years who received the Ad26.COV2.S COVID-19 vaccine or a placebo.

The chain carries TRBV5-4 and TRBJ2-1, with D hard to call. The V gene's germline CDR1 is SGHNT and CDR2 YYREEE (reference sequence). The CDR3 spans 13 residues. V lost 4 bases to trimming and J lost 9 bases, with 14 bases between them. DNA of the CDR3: TGTGCCAGCAGCCCGACTGCCGGCTTTGAGCAGTTCTTC. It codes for CASSPTAGFEQFF.

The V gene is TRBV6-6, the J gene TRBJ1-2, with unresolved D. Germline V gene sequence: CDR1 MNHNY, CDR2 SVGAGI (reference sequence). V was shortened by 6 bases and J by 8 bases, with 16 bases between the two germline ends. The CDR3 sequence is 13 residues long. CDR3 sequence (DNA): TGTGCCAGCAGGCCGACGCAGATGGGCGGCTACACCTTC. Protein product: CASRPTQMGGYTF.

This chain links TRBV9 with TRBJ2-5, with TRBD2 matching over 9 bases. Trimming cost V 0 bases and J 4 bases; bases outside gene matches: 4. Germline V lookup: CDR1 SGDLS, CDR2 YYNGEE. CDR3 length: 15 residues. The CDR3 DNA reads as TGTGCCAGCAGCGTAGAGGGGACTAGCTTAGAGACCCAGTACTTC. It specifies CASSVEGTSLETQYF.

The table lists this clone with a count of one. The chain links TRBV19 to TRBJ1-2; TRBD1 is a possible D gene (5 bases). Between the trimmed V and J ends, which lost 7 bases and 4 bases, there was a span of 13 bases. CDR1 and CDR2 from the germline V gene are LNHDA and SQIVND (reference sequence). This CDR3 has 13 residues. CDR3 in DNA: TGTGCCAGTATTGGGGCGCGGGGCTATGGCTACACCTTC. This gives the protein CASIGARGYGYTF.

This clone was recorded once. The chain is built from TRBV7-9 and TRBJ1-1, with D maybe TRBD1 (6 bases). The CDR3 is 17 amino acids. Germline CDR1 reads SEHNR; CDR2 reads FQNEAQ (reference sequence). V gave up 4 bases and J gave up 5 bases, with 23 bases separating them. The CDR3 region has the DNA TGTGCCAGCAGCTCGACTTGGACAGACGGGGAAGGGACTGAAGCTTTCTTT. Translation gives CASSSTWTDGEGTEAFF.

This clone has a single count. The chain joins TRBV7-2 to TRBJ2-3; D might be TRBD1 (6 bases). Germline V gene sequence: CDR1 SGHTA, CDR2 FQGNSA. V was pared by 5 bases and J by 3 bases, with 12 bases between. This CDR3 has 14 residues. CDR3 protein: CASSPNRGTDTQYF. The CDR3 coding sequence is TGTGCCAGCAGCCCGAATAGGGGGACAGATACGCAGTATTTT.

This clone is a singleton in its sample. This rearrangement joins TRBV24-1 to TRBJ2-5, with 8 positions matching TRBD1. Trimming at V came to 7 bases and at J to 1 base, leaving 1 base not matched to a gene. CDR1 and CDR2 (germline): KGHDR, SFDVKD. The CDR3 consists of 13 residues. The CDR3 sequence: CATRDRVQETQYF. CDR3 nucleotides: TGTGCCACCAGGGACAGGGTCCAAGAGACCCAGTACTTC.

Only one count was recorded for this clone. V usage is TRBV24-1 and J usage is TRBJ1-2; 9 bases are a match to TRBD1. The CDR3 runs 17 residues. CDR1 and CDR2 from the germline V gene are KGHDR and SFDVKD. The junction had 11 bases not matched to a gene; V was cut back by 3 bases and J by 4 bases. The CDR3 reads CATSDRTGATGGYGYTF. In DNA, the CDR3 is TGTGCCACCAGTGATCGGACAGGGGCCACGGGAGGCTATGGCTACACCTTC.

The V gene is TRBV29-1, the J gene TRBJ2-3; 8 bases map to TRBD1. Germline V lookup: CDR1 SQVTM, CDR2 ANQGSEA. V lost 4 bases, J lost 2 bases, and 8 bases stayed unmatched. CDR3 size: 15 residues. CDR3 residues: CSVVRSDRVTDTQYF. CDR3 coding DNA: TGCAGCGTTGTCCGTTCGGACAGGGTCACAGATACGCAGTATTTT.

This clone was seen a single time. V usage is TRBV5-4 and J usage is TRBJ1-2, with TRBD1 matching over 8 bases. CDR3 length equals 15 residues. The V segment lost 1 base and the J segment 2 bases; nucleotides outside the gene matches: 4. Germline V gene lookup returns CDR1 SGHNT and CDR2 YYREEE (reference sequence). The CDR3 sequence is CASSLWTGKNYGYTF. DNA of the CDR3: TGTGCCAGCAGCTTGTGGACAGGGAAAAACTATGGCTACACCTTC.

CDR3 sequence (DNA): TGTGCCAGCACCTCCGACAGCTACAATGAGCAGTTCTTC. Protein: CASTSDSYNEQFF. The gene calls are TRBV6-6 and TRBJ2-1; a possible D gene is TRBD1 (5 bases). The CDR3 is made up of 13 amino acids. Trimming removed 7 bases at V and 3 bases at J, with 10 bases between. Germline values: CDR1 MNHNY, CDR2 SVGAGI (reference sequence).

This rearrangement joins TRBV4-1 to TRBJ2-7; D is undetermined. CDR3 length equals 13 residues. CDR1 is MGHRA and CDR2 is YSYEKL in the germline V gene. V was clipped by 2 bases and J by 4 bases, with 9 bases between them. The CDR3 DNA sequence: TGCGCCAGCAGCCAATATGAGGCGTACGAGCAGTACTTC. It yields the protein CASSQYEAYEQYF.

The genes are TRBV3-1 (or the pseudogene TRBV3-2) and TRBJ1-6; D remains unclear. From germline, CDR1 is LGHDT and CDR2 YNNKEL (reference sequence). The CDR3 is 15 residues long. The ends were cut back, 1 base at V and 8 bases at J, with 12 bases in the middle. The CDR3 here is CASSQVVGSYSPLHF. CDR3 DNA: TGTGCCAGCAGCCAAGTGGTGGGTAGCTATTCACCCCTCCACTTT.

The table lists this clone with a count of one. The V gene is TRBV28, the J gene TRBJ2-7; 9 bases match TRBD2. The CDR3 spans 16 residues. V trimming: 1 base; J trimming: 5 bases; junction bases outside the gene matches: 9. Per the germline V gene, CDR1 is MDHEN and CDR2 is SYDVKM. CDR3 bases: TGTGCCAGCAGTTTATCGGCTAGCGGGGCGGGGGACGAGCAGTACTTC. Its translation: CASSLSASGAGDEQYF.